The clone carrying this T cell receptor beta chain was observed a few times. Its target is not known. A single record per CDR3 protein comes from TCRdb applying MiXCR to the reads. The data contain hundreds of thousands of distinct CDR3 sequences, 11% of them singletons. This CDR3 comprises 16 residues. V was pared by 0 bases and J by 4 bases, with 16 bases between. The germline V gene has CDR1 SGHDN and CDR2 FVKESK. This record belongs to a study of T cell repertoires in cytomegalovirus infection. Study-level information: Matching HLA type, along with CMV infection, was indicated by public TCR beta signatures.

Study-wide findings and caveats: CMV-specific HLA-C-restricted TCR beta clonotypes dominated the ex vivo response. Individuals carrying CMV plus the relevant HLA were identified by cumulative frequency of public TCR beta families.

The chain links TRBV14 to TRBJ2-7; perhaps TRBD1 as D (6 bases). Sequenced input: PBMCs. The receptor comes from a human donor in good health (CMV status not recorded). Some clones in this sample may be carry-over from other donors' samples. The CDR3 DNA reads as TGTGCCAGCAGCCAAGAAGGATTCCAGGGGCGATACGAGCAGTACTTC. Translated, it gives CASSQEGFQGRYEQYF. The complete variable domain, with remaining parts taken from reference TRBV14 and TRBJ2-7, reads EAGVTQFPSHSVIEKGQTVTLRCDPISGHDNLYWYRRVMGKEIKFLLHFVKESKQDESGMPNNRFLAERTGGTYSTLKVQPAELEDSGVYFCASSQEGFQGRYEQYFGPGTRLTVT.